This T cell receptor (beta chain) was sequenced in a study of cytomegalovirus exposure and HLA in healthy donors. The PCR had 60 Vbeta and 13 Jbeta primers. Sequencing was performed with immunoSEQ multiplex PCR; in TCRdb, only in-frame clones are kept and a portion is missing. The table shows approximately 97,000 clones, with 63% occurring only once. The CDR3 is made up of 15 amino acids. Trimming removed 2 bases from V and 0 bases from J, with 10 bases in between. CDR1 is GTSNPN and CDR2 is SVGIG in the germline V gene (reference sequence). The sample consisted of PBMCs. This clonotype was sampled from a human donor in good health. J is TRBJ1-4 and V is TRBV30, with D perhaps TRBD1 (6 bases). The CDR3 sequence: CAWSRGQATNEKLFF. Written as DNA, the CDR3 is TGTGCCTGGAGTCGGGGACAAGCAACTAATGAAAAACTGTTTTTT.